This T cell receptor beta chain stems from a study of identical twins. General study points: Twins shared out-of-frame alpha sequences with excess low generation probability.

The CDR3 is 15 residues long. Trimming left V 0 bases short and J 5 bases short, with 15 bases between. Germline V gives CDR1 SGHRS, CDR2 YFSETQ. In the case of this clonotype: The antigen is unknown.

TCRdb redid the calling of the 5' RACE reads with MiXCR, one entry per CDR3 protein. The table shows over 600,000 distinct CDR3 sequences, with about 20% occurring only once. These data were likewise used in another study, on T cells expressing NK-cell markers.

This clonotype originated in a woman aged 18-29 years in good health. The genes are TRBV5-1 and TRBJ2-7; perhaps D is TRBD1 or TRBD2 (6 bases each). The material sequenced was PBMCs. The CDR3 spells CASSLAGARENEQYF. Here the CDR3 DNA reads TGCGCCAGCAGCTTGGCGGGGGCTCGGGAAAACGAGCAGTACTTC.